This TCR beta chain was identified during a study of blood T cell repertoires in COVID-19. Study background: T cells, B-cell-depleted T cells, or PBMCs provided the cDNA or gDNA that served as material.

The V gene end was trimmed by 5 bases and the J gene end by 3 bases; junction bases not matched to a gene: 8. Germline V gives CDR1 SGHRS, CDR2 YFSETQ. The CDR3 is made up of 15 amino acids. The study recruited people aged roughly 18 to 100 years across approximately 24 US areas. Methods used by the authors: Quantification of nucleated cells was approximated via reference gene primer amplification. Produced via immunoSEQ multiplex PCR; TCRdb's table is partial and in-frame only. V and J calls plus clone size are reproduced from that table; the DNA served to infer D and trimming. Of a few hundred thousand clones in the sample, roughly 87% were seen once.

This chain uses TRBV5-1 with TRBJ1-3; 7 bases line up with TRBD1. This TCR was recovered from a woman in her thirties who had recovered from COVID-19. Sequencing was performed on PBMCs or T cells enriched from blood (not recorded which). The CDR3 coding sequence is TGCGCCAGCAGTTCGTCGACAGGGCATGGAAACACCATATATTTT. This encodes CASSSSTGHGNTIYF. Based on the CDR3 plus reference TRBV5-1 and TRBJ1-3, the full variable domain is KAGVTQTPRYLIKTRGQQVTLSCSPISGHRSVSWYQQTPGQGLQFLFEYFSETQRNKGNFPGRFSGRQFSNSRSEMNVSTLELGDSALYLCASSSSTGHGNTIYFGEGSWLTVV.